The present T cell receptor beta chain was sequenced within a study of control samples from healthy donors and cancer patients. Using immunoSEQ multiplex PCR, the repertoire was profiled, and TCRdb retains in-frame clones only, with some absent. The data contain under 200,000 clones, around 94% of them singletons. The germline V and J ends were trimmed by 4 bases and 0 bases, with 16 bases remaining between them. The CDR3 loop spans 17 amino acids. CDR1 is SGHTA, CDR2 FQGNSA, per germline. The V call is TRBV7-2, the J call TRBJ1-5; no firm D call. The sequencing input was PBMCs. The clonotype originates from a man aged 60 to 75 with colorectal cancer. CDR3: CASSWSGGPFSNQPQHF. For the CDR3, the DNA is TGTGCCAGCAGCTGGAGCGGCGGACCGTTTAGCAATCAGCCCCAGCATTTT.